This T cell receptor beta chain came from a study of OX40 agonist ivuxolimab in advanced cancers. In the study overall: While on treatment, patients had intravenous ivuxolimab at 0.01 to 10 mg/kg every 2 weeks. Participants averaged approximately 65 years of age (range about 23 to 79) and were around 83% male. Findings and limits, study-wide: The study observed clonal expansion of CD4+ and CD8+ blood T cells by week 6 at 0.1 to 3.0 mg/kg.

In the case of this clone: Its antigen is as yet unknown.

Profiling relied on immunoSEQ multiplex PCR, and the TCRdb table lists in-frame clones only, not all of them. The repertoire holds about 86,000 clones, with more than 80% as singletons. CDR3 size: 15 residues. The junction had 9 bases not matched to a gene; V was cut back by 4 bases and J by 5 bases. Germline V lookup: CDR1 SGDLS, CDR2 YYNGEE. This TCR came from an adult with an advanced solid tumor such as melanoma, head and neck, liver or kidney cancer. Sequences were derived from CD4+ or CD8+ T cells sorted from blood, sampled in a trial of the OX40 agonist ivuxolimab. The chain combines TRBV9 with TRBJ2-5; 9 bases are a match to TRBD1. CDR3 protein: CASSTTGTGIETQYF. Here the CDR3 DNA reads TGTGCCAGCAGCACAACCGGGACAGGGATCGAGACCCAGTACTTC.